This passage covers 8 T cell receptor beta chains from one sample sequenced in a study of T cells after yellow fever vaccination. TCRdb itself ran the 5' RACE reads through MiXCR, one entry per CDR3 protein. This sample yields about 300,000 distinct CDR3 sequences, of which 3% to 4.5% are seen a single time; less than 25% belongs to the top ten. The sample here was PBMCs, taken 5 days after the yellow fever booster vaccination. These receptors were collected from a young man who received the YFV17D yellow fever vaccine.

The J gene is TRBJ1-2, the V gene TRBV3-1; D is unresolved. CDR3 length: 14 amino acids. Germline V gives CDR1 LGHDT, CDR2 YNNKEL (reference sequence). V was clipped by 4 bases and J by 3 bases, with 12 bases between them. As DNA, the CDR3 is TGTGCCAGCAGCCGCCGAGAGGTAGACTATGGCTACACCTTC. It is translated as CASSRREVDYGYTF.

This chain joins TRBV5-1 and TRBJ2-3, with 7 positions matching TRBD1. After removal of 5 bases from V and 2 bases from J, the junction contained 2 bases not matched to a gene. CDR1 is SGHRS and CDR2 is YFSETQ in the germline V gene. The CDR3 covers 13 residues. CDR3 region: CASSRGPTDTQYF. The CDR3 coding sequence is TGCGCCAGCAGTAGGGGGCCCACAGATACGCAGTATTTT.

This clonotype was counted between two and nine times. The gene calls are TRBV5-1 and TRBJ2-5, with 10 positions matching TRBD1. The germline CDR1 and CDR2 sequences are SGHRS and YFSETQ. The CDR3 is 17 amino acids. V dropped 1 base and J dropped 4; count of bases not matched to a gene: 10. DNA of the CDR3: TGCGCCAGCAGCTTGAGGCCAGTGACAGGGGGCGCAGAGACCCAGTACTTC. Its protein is CASSLRPVTGGAETQYF.

This chain links TRBV15 with TRBJ1-3, with TRBD1 matching 9 bases. This CDR3 is 16 amino acids long. V lost 4 bases and J lost 4; bases outside the gene matches: 8. Looked up from germline, CDR1 is LNHNV and CDR2 is YYDKDF (reference sequence). CDR3 sequence reads: CATSTMGQGAGNTIYF. The CDR3 DNA reads TGTGCCACCAGCACGATGGGACAGGGTGCGGGAAACACCATATATTTT.

There are many counts of this clonotype. The chain uses TRBV10-2 and TRBJ2-3; D ambiguous. In germline, CDR1 is WSHSY, CDR2 SAAADI. The CDR3 is 11 residues long. Trimming left V 8 bases short and J 3 bases short, with 6 bases between. The CDR3 loop reads CASGFTDTQYF. The CDR3, as DNA: TGCGCCAGCGGCTTTACAGATACGCAGTATTTT.

The J gene is TRBJ2-2, the V gene TRBV20-1; 7 bases align to TRBD1. The CDR3 runs 14 residues. V gave up 5 bases and J gave up 8 bases; unmatched junction bases: 11. From germline, CDR1 is DFQATT and CDR2 SNEGSKA (reference sequence). The CDR3 here is CSAPLDRVRGELFF. The CDR3 DNA is TGCAGTGCTCCCTTAGACAGGGTCAGGGGGGAGCTGTTTTTT.

The sample holds many counts of this clonotype. V usage is TRBV20-1 and J usage is TRBJ1-2, with D possibly TRBD1 on 5 matching bases. Trimming took 1 base from V and 8 from J, leaving 14 bases between them. Per germline, CDR1 DFQATT and CDR2 SNEGSKA (reference sequence). The length of the CDR3 is 13 residues. The CDR3 loop reads CSARAGQTLGYTF. The CDR3 DNA follows: TGCAGTGCTAGAGCAGGGCAAACTTTGGGCTACACCTTC.

This clonotype was seen at least ten times. CDR3 loop: CASRARNSPLHF. CDR3 in DNA: TGTGCCAGCAGGGCCCGGAATTCACCCCTCCACTTT. The rearrangement uses TRBV7-9 and TRBJ1-6; D not certain. The CDR3 loop spans 12 amino acids. Germline CDR1 reads SEHNR; CDR2 reads FQNEAQ (reference sequence). V was cut by 6 bases and J by 7 bases, with 7 bases left in between.